Reported below is one T cell receptor beta chain. There is no known antigen for this receptor. No much larger clonotype is one base removed from it; base qualities were not supplied. This entry is derived from a study of blood T cell repertoires in COVID-19 (dated by TCRdb to about 2020). Some background on the complete study: Samples covering the acute and convalescent phases of COVID-19 were provided by collaborators in the United States, Italy and Spain. Nearly every sample came with metadata listing a de-identified subject ID, COVID-19 status, age in years and sex. The material from the prospective study consisted of cDNA or gDNA derived from T cells, B-cell-depleted T cells, or PBMCs. Deeply sampled blood TCRbeta repertoires from subjects exposed to, actively infected with, or recovered from COVID-19 were included in the dataset. The repertoires were released in a freely available public database intended as a resource for research on the immune response to SARS-CoV-2. HLA class I and class II types, where available, came from metadata supplied by the sample provider rather than from assay-based typing. Samples were obtained from the ongoing ImmuneRACE study (first 160 participants) and from some 1,300 subjects provided by 6 global collaborators. The paper as a whole reports these results and caveats: How much clinical and demographic metadata was included differed by source and by participant, and the metadata was provided uncurated.

The immunoSEQ Assay, a bias-controlled multiplex PCR, was used to amplify TCRbeta CDR3 regions from genomic DNA. In the source study's methods: The number of nucleated cells in each sample was estimated from the amplification of reference gene primers within the assay. Sequence reads were collapsed and filtered to measure the absolute abundance of every unique TCRbeta CDR3 rearrangement. Productive Simpson clonality was computed per sample as the square root of Simpson's diversity index over productive rearrangements. TCRdb provides this immuneACCESS table in a form limited to in-frame rearrangements. Some clones are lacking; in checked studies, under half of them reflect an unresolved V gene, and why the rest are absent is not known. V, J and clone size reflect that table, while D and trimming were determined from the DNA. For this sample the table gives 150,000 to 200,000 clones, of which around 85% were detected only once. The leading ten clones occupy about 9.7% of the sample.

The CDR3 starts with the cysteine, ends with the phenylalanine, and has 15 residues. Only the CDR3 region is kept as DNA, spanning 45 bases read in frame from base 1. From a lookup of the germline V gene, CDR1 and CDR2 are SNHLY and FYNNEI. V loses 8 bases at its end and J loses 3 bases; junction bases beyond the gene matches: 10. Whole blood was collected in K2EDTA tubes by collaborating institutions according to the institutions' own protocols. For TCRbeta analysis, collaborators shipped samples as frozen whole blood, isolated PBMCs, or DNA extracted from either of those sample types. Sequencing was performed on peripheral blood. The source is a man aged 50-59 years with active or convalescent COVID-19. The V and J genes are TRBV2 and TRBJ2-4; TRBD1 matches 7 bases in the middle. The sequenced DNA is TGTGCCAGCTCCTTAGACAGGGAAGGCAAAAACATTCAGTACTTC. It translates as CASSLDREGKNIQYF.